The clone carrying this T cell receptor (beta chain) was seen a single time. The data were produced by immunoSEQ multiplex PCR, yet TCRdb's version contains in-frame clones alone and is incomplete. This table holds roughly 100,000 clones, nearly 97% found once. The CDR3 sequence is 12 residues long. V dropped 5 bases and J dropped 9 bases, with 11 bases sitting between them. Per the germline V gene, CDR1 is SGHVS and CDR2 is FQNEAQ. These data originate in a study of technical replicates of blood from a handful of donors. The sample was T cells isolated from PBMCs. The sequence was obtained from a human donor in good health. This rearrangement joins TRBV7-8 to TRBJ2-1, with D tentatively TRBD2 (5 bases). The CDR3 DNA is TGTGCCAGCAGCAGCGGTGGGAGTGAGCAGTTCTTC. It codes for CASSSGGSEQFF.